These 20 T cell receptor beta chains were all obtained from the same sample, sequenced in a study of blood T cell repertoires in COVID-19. Assay used: immunoSEQ multiplex PCR; TCRdb lists only in-frame clones, some missing. The repertoire consists of hundreds of thousands of clones, with 86% occurring once and the leading ten covering 3.5% to 4.5%. The sample consisted of PBMCs or T cells enriched from blood (not recorded which). These receptors all come from a middle-aged woman with acute COVID-19.

The rearrangement links TRBV27 to TRBJ2-7, with 12 bases identical to TRBD1. Germline-derived CDR1 and CDR2 are MNHEY and SMNVEV (reference sequence). There are 15 residues in the CDR3. J gave up 8 bases and V 5 bases, and 10 bases lay outside the gene matches. In DNA form, the CDR3 reads TGTGCCAGCAGTGGAACCGGGACAGGGGGCGTGAAGCAGTACTTC. Amino acid sequence: CASSGTGTGGVKQYF.

The V call is TRBV4-3, the J call TRBJ2-1; a weak D match, TRBD2 (6 bases). This CDR3 has 15 residues. Per the germline V gene, CDR1 is LGHNA and CDR2 is YSLEER. V dropped 4 bases and J dropped 3 bases, with 13 bases sitting between them. The CDR3 loop reads CASSRDGRSYNEQFF. The DNA for the CDR3 is TGCGCCAGCAGCCGGGACGGGAGAAGCTACAATGAGCAGTTCTTC.

The rearrangement uses TRBV28 and TRBJ2-6; tentatively, D is TRBD1 (5 bases). Germline V gene data show CDR1 as MDHEN and CDR2 as SYDVKM. This CDR3 is built from 16 residues. Trimming removed 6 bases at V and 2 bases at J, with 14 bases between. CDR3 nucleotide sequence: TGTGCCAGCAGCCTTCCCGCCAGGGCTGGGGCCAACGTCCTGACTTTC. Translated, it gives CASSLPARAGANVLTF.

The chain carries TRBV7-8 and TRBJ2-7; 9 bases agree with TRBD2. The CDR3 has 15 amino acids. J was trimmed by 5 bases and V by 5 bases; bases with no gene match: 10. Per the germline V gene, CDR1 is SGHVS and CDR2 is FQNEAQ. CDR3: CASSPRGGRADEQYF. DNA of the CDR3: TGTGCCAGCAGCCCCCGCGGCGGGAGGGCTGACGAGCAGTACTTC.

The chain employs TRBV29-1 and TRBJ2-7; weak D call: TRBD2 (5 bases). Deletions cut 4 bases from V and 2 bases from J, with 9 bases between. This CDR3 spans 12 amino acids. The germline gives CDR1 SQVTM, CDR2 ANQGSEA. CDR3 sequence reads: CSVVGNTYEQYF. The CDR3 bases are TGCAGCGTTGTCGGGAATACCTACGAGCAGTACTTC.

This clone has only one observation. This same CDR3 is encoded by further DNA sequences in the sample. The chain has TRBV28 and TRBJ1-5; the D gene is possibly TRBD1 (6 bases). The CDR3 consists of 13 residues. The germline V gene encodes CDR1 MDHEN and CDR2 SYDVKM. V dropped 6 bases and J dropped 4 bases, with 10 bases sitting between them. The CDR3, as DNA: TGTGCCAGCAGCCTAACAGGGAATCAGCCCCAGCATTTT. It specifies CASSLTGNQPQHF.

This rearrangement joins TRBV5-5 to TRBJ1-2; TRBD1 matches 8 bases. Germline CDR1 SGHKS, CDR2 YYEKEE (reference sequence). V shed 7 bases, J shed 4 bases, and the junction held 12 bases outside the gene matches. CDR3 size: 15 residues. The CDR3 DNA reads TGTGCCAGCCAGGGAGGGTGGACAGGGATCTATGGCTACACCTTC. Its protein is CASQGGWTGIYGYTF.

This clone has only a few counts. The chain links TRBV3-1 (or the pseudogene TRBV3-2) to TRBJ2-7, with 7 bases that match TRBD2. The CDR3 has 15 amino acids. V lost 0 bases, J lost 7 bases, and 9 bases stayed unmatched. Germline CDR1 LGHDT, CDR2 YNNKEL (reference sequence). The CDR3 is CASSQEGGRAREQYF. The CDR3, as DNA: TGTGCCAGCAGCCAAGAGGGCGGGAGAGCACGAGAGCAGTACTTC.

Only one count was recorded for this clone. V gene TRBV7-2 combines with J gene TRBJ2-3; D is ambiguous. The V end was cut by 3 bases, the J end by 2 bases, with 15 bases between. This CDR3 has 16 amino acids. Germline CDR1 is SGHTA and CDR2 is FQGNSA. The DNA of the CDR3 is TGTGCCAGCAGCTTTGACTTTTCCCCCGTCACAGATACGCAGTATTTT. Its translation is CASSFDFSPVTDTQYF. Based on the CDR3 plus reference TRBV7-2 and TRBJ2-3, the full variable domain is GAGVSQSPSNKVTEKGKDVELRCDPISGHTALYWYRQSLGQGLEFLIYFQGNSAPDKSGLPSDRFSAERTGGSVSTLTIQRTQQEDSAVYLCASSFDFSPVTDTQYFGPGTRLTVL.

The gene calls are TRBV12-3 or TRBV12-4 and TRBJ1-1; D is unresolved. CDR3 size: 13 residues. The V and J ends lost 6 bases and 1 base respectively, with 9 bases between them. The CDR3 DNA follows: TGTGCCAGCAGCCGGCGCGGGAACACTGAAGCTTTCTTT. Its translation: CASSRRGNTEAFF.

The CDR3 sequence is CASSYSASGSSYEQYF. The CDR3 nucleotides are TGTGCCAGCAGTTACTCGGCTAGCGGGTCCTCCTACGAGCAGTACTTC. The chain recombines TRBV6-5 with TRBJ2-7; 8 bases fit TRBD2. The V gene's germline CDR1 is MNHEY and CDR2 SVGAGI. The trim removed 0 bases at V and 0 bases at J, leaving 4 bases unmatched. The CDR3 runs 16 residues.

This rearrangement joins TRBV3-1 (or the pseudogene TRBV3-2) to TRBJ1-1; possible D gene TRBD1, 5 bases. V lost 1 base, J lost 1 base, and 13 bases lay in between. Germline V gives CDR1 LGHDT, CDR2 YNNKEL (reference sequence). This CDR3 is built from 16 residues. As DNA, the CDR3 is TGTGCCAGCAGCCAAGTTGGTGTCAGGGCGAACACTGAAGCTTTCTTT. Residues: CASSQVGVRANTEAFF.

The chain employs TRBV11-1 and TRBJ2-1, with 7 bases lining up with TRBD1. J was trimmed by 4 bases and V by 1 base; bases with no gene match: 4. The germline V gene has CDR1 SGHAT and CDR2 FQDESV (reference sequence). CDR3 length: 15 amino acids. The CDR3 nucleotides read TGTGCCAGCAGCTTAGACAGGGGCCCATACAATGAGCAGTTCTTC. This encodes CASSLDRGPYNEQFF.

A few counts support this clone. This specimen includes other DNA sequences encoding the same CDR3. The chain carries TRBV7-3 and TRBJ2-7; possibly TRBD2 for D (6 bases). Germline V gives CDR1 SGHTA, CDR2 FQGTGA. The CDR3 spans 11 residues. V gave up 4 bases and J gave up 7 bases, with 8 bases separating them. The CDR3 DNA follows: TGTGCCAGCAGCTCAGGAGGGGAGCAGTACTTC. It translates to CASSSGGEQYF.

On this clone itself: Other nucleotide sequences in the sample specify the same CDR3. The rearrangement joins TRBV27 to TRBJ2-5; D ambiguous. Trimming pared 5 bases from V and 4 bases from J, leaving 5 bases between. This CDR3 contains 11 residues. Germline CDR1 and CDR2: MNHEY and SMNVEV (reference sequence). The chain's CDR3 is CASSLGETQYF. CDR3 DNA: TGTGCCAGCAGTCTCGGAGAGACCCAGTACTTC.

Only a few counts were recorded for this clone. The chain joins TRBV7-9 to TRBJ1-5; perhaps TRBD1 as D (5 bases). The CDR3 covers 15 residues. Germline values: CDR1 SEHNR, CDR2 FQNEAQ (reference sequence). The V end lost 4 bases, the J end lost 1 base, and 11 bases lay between the germline ends. This CDR3 reads CASSSSGGSNQPQHF. The CDR3 bases are TGTGCCAGCAGCTCCTCCGGGGGGAGCAATCAGCCCCAGCATTTT.

The chain carries TRBV4-3 and TRBJ2-7, with TRBD2 identical over 9 bases. This CDR3 has 17 amino acids. CDR1 is LGHNA, CDR2 YSLEER, per germline. After removal of 1 base from V and 2 bases from J, the junction contained 9 bases not matched to a gene. CDR3 protein: CASSQVLTAGGPYEQYF. The CDR3 DNA follows: TGCGCCAGCAGCCAAGTCCTTACAGCGGGAGGTCCCTACGAGCAGTACTTC.

This clone was detected only once. J is TRBJ2-1 and V is TRBV11-3; 12 positions match TRBD2. The V segment lost 0 bases and the J segment 10 bases; nucleotides outside the gene matches: 10. The CDR3 contains 17 residues. Germline CDR1 and CDR2: SGHNT and YENEEA. In DNA form, the CDR3 reads TGTGCCAGCAGCTTAGACCTAGGACTAGCGGGACATGAGGAGCAGTTCTTC. This sequence encodes CASSLDLGLAGHEEQFF.

This chain connects TRBV10-3 to TRBJ2-1; 9 bases fit TRBD1. V was pared by 4 bases and J by 6 bases, with 7 bases of the junction left unmatched. The germline gives CDR1 ENHRY, CDR2 SYGVKD. This CDR3 is 15 amino acids long. The CDR3 coding sequence is TGTGCCATCAGTGGCCCGGACAGGGGTGGCAATGAGCAGTTCTTC. This gives the protein CAISGPDRGGNEQFF.

The chain combines TRBV19 with TRBJ1-6; no clear D. The V gene's germline CDR1 is LNHDA and CDR2 SQIVND (reference sequence). V was trimmed by 6 bases and J by 5 bases, leaving 11 bases between them. This CDR3 is built from 14 residues. CDR3 amino acids: CASRSGQNNSPLHF. CDR3 DNA sequence: TGTGCCAGTAGGTCAGGCCAGAATAATTCACCCCTCCACTTT. Full variable domain (rest looked up from reference TRBV19 and TRBJ1-6): DGGITQSPKYLFRKEGQNVTLSCEQNLNHDAMYWYRQDPGQGLRLIYYSQIVNDFQKGDIAEGYSVSREKKESFPLTVTSAQKNPTAFYLCASRSGQNNSPLHFGNGTRLTVT.